The clone carrying this T cell receptor beta chain has a handful of counts. Its cognate antigen is unknown. Produced via immunoSEQ multiplex PCR; TCRdb's table is partial and in-frame only. The sample has about 96,000 clones, about four fifths seen once. Fresh-frozen tumor tissue and more than two years of survival data were available for all. These data are taken from a study of glioma-infiltrating T cells after dendritic cell vaccination. Study observations and caveats: Longer survival after dendritic cell vaccination followed higher pretreatment TIL content.

This CDR3 is 11 amino acids long. Germline loops: CDR1 MNHNY, CDR2 SVGAGI (reference sequence). Trimming stripped 4 bases from V and 5 bases from J, with 4 bases between. The sequenced sample was blood, obtained before dendritic cell vaccination. The sequence was obtained from a human donor with glioblastoma. The chain has TRBV6-6 and TRBJ2-3; D gene unclear. CDR3 DNA: TGTGCCAGCAGTTCCATAGATACGCAGTATTTT. Residues: CASSSIDTQYF.